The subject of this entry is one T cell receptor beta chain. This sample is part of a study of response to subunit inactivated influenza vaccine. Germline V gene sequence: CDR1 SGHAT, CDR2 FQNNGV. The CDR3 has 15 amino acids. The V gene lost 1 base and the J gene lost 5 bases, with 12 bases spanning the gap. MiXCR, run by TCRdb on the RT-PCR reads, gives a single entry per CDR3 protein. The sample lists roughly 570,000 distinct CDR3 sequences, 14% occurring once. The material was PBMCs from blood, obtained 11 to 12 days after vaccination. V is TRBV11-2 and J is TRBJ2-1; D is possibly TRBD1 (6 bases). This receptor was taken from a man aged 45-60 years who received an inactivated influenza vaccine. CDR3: CASSLVRGNNNEQFF. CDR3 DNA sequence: TGTGCCAGCAGCTTAGTCAGGGGAAATAACAATGAGCAGTTCTTC.